The 23 T cell receptor beta chains reported below all come from one sample, sequenced in a study of blood T cell repertoires in COVID-19. Using immunoSEQ multiplex PCR, the repertoire was profiled, and TCRdb retains in-frame clones only, with some absent. This sample yields 250,000 or so clones, of which roughly nine tenths are seen a single time; roughly 3.1% belongs to the top ten. Sequencing was carried out using peripheral blood. The source of these receptors is a man between 18 and 35 years old with active or convalescent COVID-19.

The rearrangement links TRBV5-6 to TRBJ1-2; D possibly corresponds to TRBD1 (5 bases). The germline V gene encodes CDR1 SGHDT and CDR2 YYEEEE. This CDR3 has 14 amino acids. Trimming took 2 bases from V and 0 from J, leaving 8 bases between them. The CDR3 region is CASSFDRSNYGYTF. The CDR3 DNA follows: TGTGCCAGCAGCTTTGACAGATCTAACTATGGCTACACCTTC.

This chain links TRBV12-3 or TRBV12-4 with TRBJ1-2, with D unresolved. V was shortened by 2 bases and J by 5 bases, with 6 bases between the two germline ends. This CDR3 contains 12 residues. This CDR3 reads CASSLSMYGYTF. In nucleotides, the CDR3 is TGTGCCAGCAGTTTATCCATGTATGGCTACACCTTC.

The chain couples TRBV19 to TRBJ1-1; TRBD1 matches 9 bases. Germline V gene sequence: CDR1 LNHDA, CDR2 SQIVND (reference sequence). Trimming removed 5 bases from V and 4 bases from J; junction bases left unmatched: 14. The CDR3 is 17 residues long. CDR3 in DNA: TGTGCCAGTAGTCCAATCAGCGGGACAGGGAAGGGCACTGAAGCTTTCTTT. Its translation: CASSPISGTGKGTEAFF.

This chain connects TRBV2 to TRBJ2-1; D is possibly TRBD1 (6 bases). Per the germline V gene, CDR1 is SNHLY and CDR2 is FYNNEI. This CDR3 comprises 15 residues. V was clipped by 4 bases and J by 6 bases, with 16 bases between them. CDR3 residues: CASSVLGAGSNEQFF. The CDR3, as DNA: TGTGCCAGCAGTGTATTGGGGGCAGGGAGCAATGAGCAGTTCTTC.

This chain connects TRBV7-2 to TRBJ1-4; 8 bases agree with TRBD1. The V and J ends lost 1 base and 0 bases, in that order; junction bases with no gene match: 10. Germline V gives CDR1 SGHTA, CDR2 FQGNSA. The CDR3 runs 19 residues. Written as DNA, the CDR3 is TGTGCCAGCAGCTTAGTTTTTGTAGGACAGGGAGCAACTAATGAAAAACTGTTTTTT. Translating it yields CASSLVFVGQGATNEKLFF.

The rearrangement uses TRBV4-3 and TRBJ2-6; a weak D match, TRBD2 (6 bases). Trimming took 0 bases from V and 2 from J, leaving 8 bases between them. There are 16 residues in the CDR3. Germline CDR1 is LGHNA and CDR2 is YSLEER. The CDR3 loop reads CASSQEGGTGANVLTF. For the CDR3, the DNA is TGCGCCAGCAGCCAAGAGGGGGGAACTGGGGCCAACGTCCTGACTTTC.

V gene TRBV7-9 combines with J gene TRBJ1-1; 9 positions match TRBD1. Germline CDR1 SEHNR, CDR2 FQNEAQ (reference sequence). The CDR3 length is 16 residues. The trim removed 4 bases at V and 2 bases at J, leaving 8 bases unmatched. Here the CDR3 reads CASSSNHRGRNTEAFF. CDR3 nucleotide sequence: TGTGCCAGCAGCTCCAATCACAGGGGGCGAAACACTGAAGCTTTCTTT. Supplemented by reference TRBV7-9 and TRBJ1-1, the full variable domain reads DTGVSQNPRHKITKRGQNVTFRCDPISEHNRLYWYRQTLGQGPEFLTYFQNEAQLEKSRLLSDRFSAERPKGSFSTLEIQRTEQGDSAMYLCASSSNHRGRNTEAFFGQGTRLTVV.

This clone was seen at least ten times. The chain is built from TRBV7-8 and TRBJ2-7; D gene uncertain. Trimming cost V 0 bases and J 4 bases, with 7 bases left between them. CDR1 and CDR2 (germline): SGHVS, FQNEAQ. This CDR3 is 13 amino acids long. CDR3 region: CASSLAGLYEQYF. In nucleotides, the CDR3 is TGTGCCAGCAGCTTAGCGGGCCTATACGAGCAGTACTTC.

This rearrangement joins TRBV4-3 to TRBJ1-1; the match to TRBD1 covers 8 bases. The CDR3 has 14 residues. With 4 bases clipped from V and 4 bases from J, the junction kept 5 bases outside the gene matches. The germline gives CDR1 LGHNA, CDR2 YSLEER. The CDR3 bases are TGCGCCAGCAGCCCGCGGACAGGGATCACTGAAGCTTTCTTT. This translates into CASSPRTGITEAFF.

The CDR3 reads CASSPTLGLNEKLFF. CDR3 sequence (DNA): TGCGCCAGCAGTCCAACCTTAGGACTGAATGAAAAACTGTTTTTT. The chain is built from TRBV5-1 and TRBJ1-4, with D uncertain. Germline V gives CDR1 SGHRS, CDR2 YFSETQ. Trimming pared 5 bases from V and 5 bases from J, leaving 16 bases between. CDR3 size: 15 residues.

The V and J genes are TRBV5-3 and TRBJ1-4, with D uncertain. TRBV5-3 counts as an open reading frame of uncertain function. CDR3 size: 15 residues. Trimming shortened V by 4 bases and J by 8 bases, and 18 bases separated the two germline ends. The CDR3 DNA reads TGTGCCAGAAGCGCTGGGCACTCCGAACGGGAAAAACTGTTTTTT. Translating gives CARSAGHSEREKLFF.

This clone was counted a few times. The rearrangement joins TRBV19 to TRBJ1-5; 7 positions match TRBD1. The CDR3 sequence is 13 residues long. Germline V gene lookup returns CDR1 LNHDA and CDR2 SQIVND (reference sequence). The J segment lost 15 bases and the V segment lost 1 base, leaving 9 bases of the junction unmatched. The CDR3 DNA sequence: TGTGCCAGTAGTATAGGATCCGGGACAGATCCGCATTTT. Translated, it gives CASSIGSGTDPHF. The full variable domain, with the rest looked up from reference TRBV19 and TRBJ1-5, is DGGITQSPKYLFRKEGQNVTLSCEQNLNHDAMYWYRQDPGQGLRLIYYSQIVNDFQKGDIAEGYSVSREKKESFPLTVTSAQKNPTAFYLCASSIGSGTDPHFGDGTRLSIL.

The rearrangement uses TRBV9 and TRBJ2-5; TRBD1 agrees at 7 bases. The CDR3 runs 15 residues. Per the germline V gene, CDR1 is SGDLS and CDR2 is YYNGEE. V dropped 0 bases and J dropped 1; count of bases not matched to a gene: 3. CDR3 sequence reads: CASSVAGTVQETQYF. CDR3 sequence (DNA): TGTGCCAGCAGCGTAGCCGGGACAGTCCAAGAGACCCAGTACTTC. Full variable domain (remainder filled in from reference TRBV9 and TRBJ2-5): DSGVTQTPKHLITATGQRVTLRCSPRSGDLSVYWYQQSLDQGLQFLIQYYNGEERAKGNILERFSAQQFPDLHSELNLSSLELGDSALYFCASSVAGTVQETQYFGPGTRLLVL.

The chain employs TRBV20-1 and TRBJ2-1, with TRBD2 matching over 8 bases. CDR3 length: 14 amino acids. CDR1 and CDR2 from the germline V gene are DFQATT and SNEGSKA (reference sequence). V lost 3 bases to trimming and J lost 7 bases; unmatched junction nucleotides: 8. In nucleotides, the CDR3 is TGCAGTGCTAGTCCAGCGGGGGTCGAGAATGAGCAGTTCTTC. It is translated as CSASPAGVENEQFF.

The CDR3 nucleotides are TGCAGTGCTAGTGGGCGGGGGACAGGGGGCCAAGAGACCCAGTACTTC. Translation gives CSASGRGTGGQETQYF. The chain uses TRBV20-1 and TRBJ2-5; 11 bases line up with TRBD1. CDR1 and CDR2 (germline): DFQATT, SNEGSKA (reference sequence). Trimming took 3 bases from V and 1 from J; bases not matched to a gene: 7. The CDR3 runs 16 residues.

V and J are TRBV29-1 and TRBJ2-7; a weak D match, TRBD1 (5 bases). With 4 bases removed from V and 2 bases from J, the gap between germline ends came to 9 bases. Germline values: CDR1 SQVTM, CDR2 ANQGSEA. The CDR3 runs to 12 residues. The CDR3 region is CSVVDRPYEQYF. The CDR3 bases are TGCAGCGTTGTCGACAGACCCTACGAGCAGTACTTC.

This chain uses TRBV7-9 with TRBJ2-7; TRBD2 matches 7 bases. The CDR3 covers 16 residues. From germline, CDR1 is SEHNR and CDR2 FQNEAQ (reference sequence). V shed 5 bases and J 7 bases; nucleotides not matched to a gene: 17. CDR3 DNA sequence: TGTGCCAGCAGCCCCATCAGGACTAGTGGGGGAGAGGAGCAGTACTTC. It codes for CASSPIRTSGGEEQYF.

This sequence joins TRBV24-1 and TRBJ2-1, with D perhaps TRBD1 (5 bases). This CDR3 is built from 13 residues. The V gene's germline CDR1 is KGHDR and CDR2 SFDVKD. V was clipped by 4 bases and J by 12 bases, with 15 bases between them. DNA for the CDR3: TGTGCCACCAGTGACCTTACCAGGGTGGGGCAGTTCTTC. Encoded protein: CATSDLTRVGQFF.

The DNA for the CDR3 is TGCAGTGCTAGTAAATTCGGGACAGAGAACTATGGCTACACCTTC. Translated: CSASKFGTENYGYTF. This chain joins TRBV20-1 and TRBJ1-2; 7 bases fit TRBD1. Germline CDR1 reads DFQATT; CDR2 reads SNEGSKA (reference sequence). V was clipped by 3 bases and J by 2 bases; unmatched bases: 9. This CDR3 spans 15 amino acids.

This chain uses TRBV6-5 with TRBJ2-7, with D perhaps matching TRBD1 (5 bases). Germline V gene sequence: CDR1 MNHEY, CDR2 SVGAGI. This CDR3 has 14 residues. V was clipped by 5 bases and J by 4 bases, with 15 bases between them. In DNA form, the CDR3 reads TGTGCCAGCAGTAATCACTACAGGATTTACGAGCAGTACTTC. It specifies CASSNHYRIYEQYF.

This chain links TRBV5-8 with TRBJ1-5; 7 bases agree with TRBD1. V lost 0 bases and J lost 6; bases outside the gene matches: 12. The CDR3 loop spans 17 amino acids. Germline assignment: CDR1 SGHTS and CDR2 YDEGEE. The CDR3 is CASSLGPTGSVTQPQHF. The CDR3 nucleotides are TGTGCCAGCAGCTTGGGGCCGACAGGGTCTGTTACTCAGCCCCAGCATTTT.

The rearrangement links TRBV6-1 to TRBJ1-2, with 9 bases aligning to TRBD1. V lost 1 base, J lost 3 bases, and 3 bases stayed unmatched. Germline V gene data show CDR1 as MNHNS and CDR2 as SASEGT. CDR3 length equals 15 residues. The CDR3: CASSEGDRVYYGYTF. CDR3 nucleotide sequence: TGTGCCAGCAGTGAAGGGGACAGGGTATACTATGGCTACACCTTC.

This sequence joins TRBV2 and TRBJ2-3; 8 bases map to TRBD2. Germline trimming cut 3 bases from V and 4 bases from J; bases unmatched to any gene: 15. In germline, CDR1 is SNHLY, CDR2 FYNNEI. The CDR3 spans 18 residues. The CDR3 loop is CASSESSRGAGYADTQYF. CDR3 coding DNA: TGTGCCAGCAGTGAGAGTTCGCGGGGGGCCGGTTACGCAGATACGCAGTATTTT.